This TCR beta chain is drawn from a study of OX40 agonist ivuxolimab in advanced cancers. Trimming shortened V by 0 bases and J by 3 bases, and 3 bases separated the two germline ends. CDR1 is SGHRS and CDR2 is YFSETQ in the germline V gene. This CDR3 region has 13 residues. Clones were sequenced by immunoSEQ multiplex PCR, and TCRdb holds only the in-frame ones, with some missing. The sample has 43,000 or so clones, approximately 77% seen once; the top ten hold approximately 2.6%. This chain uses TRBV5-1 with TRBJ1-4; D ambiguous. Here the sequenced sample was CD4+ or CD8+ T cells sorted from blood, taken in a trial of the OX40 agonist ivuxolimab. This sequence was found in an adult with an advanced solid tumor such as melanoma, head and neck, liver or kidney cancer. The CDR3: CASSLVANEKLFF. CDR3 DNA: TGCGCCAGCAGCTTGGTAGCTAATGAAAAACTGTTTTTT. Filled out from reference TRBV5-1 and TRBJ1-4, the complete variable domain reads KAGVTQTPRYLIKTRGQQVTLSCSPISGHRSVSWYQQTPGQGLQFLFEYFSETQRNKGNFPGRFSGRQFSNSRSEMNVSTLELGDSALYLCASSLVANEKLFFGSGTQLSVL.